One and the same sample provided the 25 T cell receptor beta chains below, sequenced in a study of OX40 agonist ivuxolimab in advanced cancers. Here immunoSEQ multiplex PCR was the method, and the copy in TCRdb shows in-frame clones only, minus some. The table has about 76,000 clones, 89% seen once; the top ten hold under 0.25%. Sequencing was performed on CD4+ or CD8+ T cells sorted from blood, taken in a trial of the OX40 agonist ivuxolimab. The receptor set was obtained from an adult with an advanced solid tumor such as melanoma, head and neck, liver or kidney cancer.

This clone was observed a single time. This sequence joins TRBV5-1 and TRBJ2-1, with TRBD1 matching 8 bases. After removal of 3 bases from V and 7 bases from J, the junction contained 12 bases not matched to a gene. Germline CDR1 is SGHRS and CDR2 is YFSETQ. The CDR3 loop spans 16 amino acids. The CDR3 DNA sequence: TGCGCCAGCAGCTCCGAACGGGGACAGGTCCCGAATGAGCAGTTCTTC. It yields the protein CASSSERGQVPNEQFF.

This clone has a handful of counts. The CDR3 is CASSPQGYSNQPQHF. CDR3 nucleotides: TGCGCCAGCAGCCCCCAGGGCTATAGCAATCAGCCCCAGCATTTT. The V call is TRBV5-1, the J call TRBJ1-5, with D possibly TRBD1 on 5 matching bases. Germline CDR1 reads SGHRS; CDR2 reads YFSETQ. The CDR3 extends over 15 amino acids. Trimming stripped 4 bases from V and 0 bases from J, with 11 bases between.

In this sample, this clone turned up once. This sequence joins TRBV27 and TRBJ2-1, with 8 bases fitting TRBD2. CDR1 is MNHEY and CDR2 is SMNVEV in the germline V gene (reference sequence). Losses at the gene ends were 3 bases for V and 2 bases for J; bases not matched to a gene: 6. The CDR3 is made up of 16 amino acids. CDR3 sequence reads: CASSFIGGAPYNEQFF. As DNA, the CDR3 is TGTGCCAGCAGTTTTATCGGGGGGGCCCCCTACAATGAGCAGTTCTTC.

CDR3 protein: CASSPQGADNTGELFF. The CDR3, as DNA: TGTGCCAGCTCACCACAGGGGGCGGATAACACCGGGGAGCTGTTTTTT. The chain couples TRBV18 to TRBJ2-2, with 7 bases identical to TRBD1. V lost 1 base, J lost 2 bases, and 4 bases stayed unmatched. This CDR3 is 16 amino acids long. Germline assignment: CDR1 KGHSH and CDR2 LQKENI. Complete variable domain (other parts from reference TRBV18 and TRBJ2-2): NAGVMQNPRHLVRRRGQEARLRCSPMKGHSHVYWYRQLPEEGLKFMVYLQKENIIDESGMPKERFSAEFPKEGPSILRIQQVVRGDSAAYFCASSPQGADNTGELFFGEGSRLTVL.

The gene calls are TRBV2 and TRBJ2-1; D unresolved. V was cut by 4 bases and J by 2 bases, with 12 bases left in between. The CDR3 length is 15 residues. The germline gives CDR1 SNHLY, CDR2 FYNNEI. The DNA for the CDR3 is TGTGCCAGCAGTGCCGAAAGCACTGCCTACAATGAGCAGTTCTTC. It is translated as CASSAESTAYNEQFF.

This chain links TRBV7-3 with TRBJ2-3; 10 bases match TRBD2. Germline V CDR1 and CDR2: SGHTA, FQGTGA. The CDR3 contains 16 residues. Trimming at V came to 5 bases and at J to 5 bases, leaving 10 bases not matched to a gene. CDR3 loop: CASSPSSGRGVDTQYF. The CDR3 nucleotides are TGTGCCAGCAGCCCGTCTAGCGGGAGAGGGGTAGATACGCAGTATTTT.

The J gene is TRBJ2-5, the V gene TRBV5-8; 10 bases are shared with TRBD2. V shed 4 bases, J shed 7 bases, and the junction held 7 bases outside the gene matches. CDR3 length: 14 amino acids. Germline values: CDR1 SGHTS, CDR2 YDEGEE. The CDR3 nucleotides read TGTGCCAGCAGCCTGGGACTAGCGAGGGGGACCCAGTACTTC. It codes for CASSLGLARGTQYF.

The chain uses TRBV10-2 and TRBJ1-3; D may be TRBD1 (5 bases). Germline loops: CDR1 WSHSY, CDR2 SAAADI. This CDR3 spans 14 amino acids. Trimming took 6 bases from V and 0 from J, leaving 9 bases between them. The DNA of the CDR3 is TGCGCCAGCAGAGGGGCTGCCTCTGGAAACACCATATATTTT. It codes for CASRGAASGNTIYF.

This chain connects TRBV18 to TRBJ1-3; D remains ambiguous. Trimming stripped 2 bases from V and 0 bases from J, with 17 bases between. CDR3 length equals 18 residues. Germline CDR1 KGHSH, CDR2 LQKENI. CDR3 in amino acids: CASSPGWSSGISGNTIYF. The CDR3 nucleotides are TGTGCCAGCTCACCAGGGTGGAGTTCTGGGATCTCTGGAAACACCATATATTTT.

The chain is built from TRBV4-1 and TRBJ2-3, with D possibly being TRBD2 (6 bases). CDR1 MGHRA and CDR2 YSYEKL come from the germline V gene. V was shortened by 2 bases and J by 4 bases, with 16 bases between the two germline ends. This CDR3 has 16 amino acids. CDR3 DNA sequence: TGCGCCAGCAGCCAACCCTACTACGGGACTTCAGATACGCAGTATTTT. It is translated as CASSQPYYGTSDTQYF.

The V call is TRBV11-3, the J call TRBJ2-3; D is perhaps TRBD1 (5 bases). Germline assignment: CDR1 SGHNT and CDR2 YENEEA. Trimming stripped 2 bases from V and 4 bases from J, with 7 bases between. The CDR3 totals 13 residues. CDR3 coding DNA: TGTGCCAGCAGCTTACAGGGTTCAGATACGCAGTATTTT. Amino acid sequence: CASSLQGSDTQYF. The full variable domain, with the rest looked up from reference TRBV11-3 and TRBJ2-3, is EAGVVQSPRYKIIEKKQPVAFWCNPISGHNTLYWYLQNLGQGPELLIRYENEEAVDDSQLPKDRFSAERLKGVDSTLKIQPAELGDSAVYLCASSLQGSDTQYFGPGTRLTVL.

The chain recombines TRBV5-1 with TRBJ2-1; no definite D call. The CDR3 spans 13 residues. Germline assignment: CDR1 SGHRS and CDR2 YFSETQ. V was clipped by 4 bases and J by 10 bases, with 15 bases between them. The CDR3 reads CASSRPDSSEQFF. For the CDR3, the DNA is TGCGCCAGCAGCAGGCCTGACTCGTCGGAGCAGTTCTTC. Full variable domain (rest looked up from reference TRBV5-1 and TRBJ2-1): KAGVTQTPRYLIKTRGQQVTLSCSPISGHRSVSWYQQTPGQGLQFLFEYFSETQRNKGNFPGRFSGRQFSNSRSEMNVSTLELGDSALYLCASSRPDSSEQFFGPGTRLTVL.

The gene calls are TRBV28 and TRBJ1-1; maybe TRBD1 (5 bases). Trimming removed 3 bases at V and 7 bases at J, with 12 bases between. The CDR3 is 13 amino acids. CDR1 and CDR2 from the germline V gene are MDHEN and SYDVKM. In nucleotides, the CDR3 is TGTGCCAGCAGTTTGGGGCGGAGTGGTGAAGCTTTCTTT. Its protein is CASSLGRSGEAFF.

This clone was counted only a few times. V gene TRBV4-2 combines with J gene TRBJ2-4; the match to TRBD2 covers 7 bases. Per germline, CDR1 LGHNA and CDR2 YNFKEQ. With 0 bases clipped from V and 0 bases from J, the junction kept 20 bases outside the gene matches. CDR3 length: 22 amino acids. CDR3 amino acids: CASSQDPPELWTSNKAKNIQYF. In DNA form, the CDR3 reads TGTGCCAGCAGCCAAGATCCCCCGGAATTGTGGACTAGTAATAAAGCCAAAAACATTCAGTACTTC.

The gene calls are TRBV2 and TRBJ1-1, with TRBD1 matching 7 bases. The CDR3 runs to 14 residues. Germline V lookup: CDR1 SNHLY, CDR2 FYNNEI. With V trimmed by 6 bases and J by 8 bases, 12 bases remained unmatched. The CDR3 sequence: CASRGDRGEWEAFF. In nucleotides, the CDR3 is TGTGCCAGCAGGGGGGACAGAGGGGAGTGGGAAGCTTTCTTT.

This chain links TRBV5-6 with TRBJ2-1; TRBD2 aligns across 9 bases. The CDR3 totals 16 residues. V shed 1 base and J 3 bases; nucleotides not matched to a gene: 5. Germline V CDR1 and CDR2: SGHDT, YYEEEE. The CDR3 sequence: CASSLFRGGDYNEQFF. CDR3 coding DNA: TGTGCCAGCAGCTTGTTTCGCGGGGGGGACTACAATGAGCAGTTCTTC.

The V and J genes are TRBV5-8 and TRBJ2-7, with unresolved D. The CDR3 runs to 14 residues. Per the germline V gene, CDR1 is SGHTS and CDR2 is YDEGEE. Between the trimmed V and J ends, which lost 0 bases and 2 bases, there was a span of 9 bases. This CDR3 reads CASSLGGRTYEQYF. The CDR3 DNA reads as TGTGCCAGCAGCTTGGGGGGTAGGACCTACGAGCAGTACTTC.

This chain joins TRBV7-9 and TRBJ2-6; D is ambiguous. The CDR3 spans 17 residues. From germline, CDR1 is SEHNR and CDR2 FQNEAQ (reference sequence). Trimming stripped 5 bases from V and 4 bases from J, with 18 bases between. The CDR3, as DNA: TGTGCCAGCAGCCCCTTCCCCCTTTCGTTCGGGGCCAACGTCCTGACTTTC. Its protein product is CASSPFPLSFGANVLTF.

This clone was seen more than once but under ten times. The CDR3 nucleotides read TGTGCCAGCAGGCGGGATGTTAACTATGGCTACACCTTC. This gives the protein CASRRDVNYGYTF. The V call is TRBV2, the J call TRBJ1-2, with D hard to call. Germline V gives CDR1 SNHLY, CDR2 FYNNEI. The V end was cut by 6 bases, the J end by 1 base, with 9 bases between. CDR3 length: 13 residues.

This chain links TRBV15 with TRBJ1-1; no clear D. V was clipped by 1 base and J by 6 bases, with 9 bases between them. Germline V gene data show CDR1 as LNHNV and CDR2 as YYDKDF (reference sequence). The CDR3 totals 13 residues. Here the CDR3 DNA reads TGTGCCACCAGCAGAGCGGTGGGTCCTGAAGCTTTCTTT. Protein sequence: CATSRAVGPEAFF.

J is TRBJ2-3 and V is TRBV4-2, with D perhaps matching TRBD1 or TRBD2 (5 bases each). The CDR3 has 14 residues. Trimming cost V 4 bases and J 4 bases, with 12 bases left between them. Germline CDR1 is LGHNA and CDR2 is YNFKEQ. The CDR3 protein is CASSRDPGPDTQYF. DNA for the CDR3: TGTGCCAGCAGCCGGGACCCCGGCCCAGATACGCAGTATTTT.

The chain has TRBV5-1 and TRBJ2-5; 9 nucleotides line up with TRBD1. V lost 4 bases and J lost 4; bases outside the gene matches: 2. Germline CDR1 reads SGHRS; CDR2 reads YFSETQ. The CDR3 is 13 residues long. The CDR3 is CASSMGQGETQYF. Here the CDR3 DNA reads TGCGCCAGCAGCATGGGACAGGGAGAGACCCAGTACTTC.

This chain links TRBV19 with TRBJ2-3; 12 nucleotides align to TRBD2. V lost 4 bases to trimming and J lost 4 bases; unmatched junction nucleotides: 6. This CDR3 comprises 16 residues. Germline CDR1 is LNHDA and CDR2 is SQIVND (reference sequence). CDR3 residues: CASSRGLAGLADTQYF. The CDR3 coding sequence is TGTGCCAGTAGTAGGGGACTAGCGGGTCTGGCAGATACGCAGTATTTT.

V usage is TRBV28 and J usage is TRBJ1-1; 9 nucleotides agree with TRBD1. Germline loops: CDR1 MDHEN, CDR2 SYDVKM. The CDR3 runs to 16 residues. The trim removed 2 bases at V and 5 bases at J, leaving 9 bases unmatched. CDR3 nucleotides: TGTGCCAGCAGTTTACCCCTACAGGGGGCCCGGACTGAAGCTTTCTTT. Its protein is CASSLPLQGARTEAFF.

CDR3: CASSLGPGQGSYNEQFF. The CDR3, as DNA: TGCGCCAGCAGCTTGGGCCCCGGACAGGGCTCCTACAATGAGCAGTTCTTC. This rearrangement joins TRBV5-1 to TRBJ2-1; 8 bases fit TRBD1. The germline V gene has CDR1 SGHRS and CDR2 YFSETQ. The CDR3 covers 17 residues. V dropped 0 bases and J dropped 0; count of bases not matched to a gene: 5. The full variable domain, completed using reference TRBV5-1 and TRBJ2-1, is KAGVTQTPRYLIKTRGQQVTLSCSPISGHRSVSWYQQTPGQGLQFLFEYFSETQRNKGNFPGRFSGRQFSNSRSEMNVSTLELGDSALYLCASSLGPGQGSYNEQFFGPGTRLTVL.